The 2 T cell receptor beta chains presented below share a single source sample, sequenced in a study of OX40 agonist ivuxolimab in advanced cancers. Only in-frame clones appear in the TCRdb table, and some are missing; sequencing was by immunoSEQ multiplex PCR. The table records around 77,000 clones, just over 90% of them present only once. The source was CD4+ or CD8+ T cells sorted from blood, collected in a trial of the OX40 agonist ivuxolimab. These receptors were collected from an adult with an advanced solid tumor such as melanoma, head and neck, liver or kidney cancer.

As for this clone: The sample has other DNA sequences that encode this CDR3 too. This chain joins TRBV5-1 and TRBJ2-5, with a tentative D call TRBD1 (6 bases). This CDR3 region has 14 residues. Looked up from germline, CDR1 is SGHRS and CDR2 is YFSETQ. V was cut by 1 base and J by 1 base, with 8 bases left in between. CDR3 sequence reads: CASSLPTGQETQYF. The CDR3 DNA sequence: TGCGCCAGCAGCTTGCCGACAGGCCAAGAGACCCAGTACTTC.

V and J are TRBV28 and TRBJ1-1; D is ambiguous. This CDR3 is built from 13 residues. Trimming left V 3 bases short and J 6 bases short, with 11 bases between. The germline gives CDR1 MDHEN, CDR2 SYDVKM. The CDR3 loop reads CASSLSSPAEAFF. Written as DNA, the CDR3 is TGTGCCAGCAGTTTGAGTAGCCCGGCTGAAGCTTTCTTT.